This T cell receptor (beta chain) was retrieved from a study of CD8+ T cells in alopecia areata. Per germline, CDR1 MNHEY and CDR2 SMNVEV (reference sequence). The CDR3 is 14 residues long. V lost 4 bases and J lost 6, with 13 bases in between. Extracted RNA was reverse transcribed into cDNA, the sequencing template. Generated by immunoSEQ multiplex PCR, the TCRdb table keeps only in-frame clones and is missing some. The sample holds approximately 120,000 clones, approximately 60% seen once. Treatment noted: oral pan-JAK inhibitor, 5-10 mg twice daily. The chain couples TRBV27 to TRBJ1-5, with D uncertain. The clonotype was recovered from a human donor with alopecia areata. Sample: CD4+ T cells sorted from blood, taken at week 4, from a patient treated with tofacitinib. Written as DNA, the CDR3 is TGTGCCAGCAGTTCCCTAGGGAGTGGTCAGCCCCAGCATTTT. Its protein product is CASSSLGSGQPQHF.